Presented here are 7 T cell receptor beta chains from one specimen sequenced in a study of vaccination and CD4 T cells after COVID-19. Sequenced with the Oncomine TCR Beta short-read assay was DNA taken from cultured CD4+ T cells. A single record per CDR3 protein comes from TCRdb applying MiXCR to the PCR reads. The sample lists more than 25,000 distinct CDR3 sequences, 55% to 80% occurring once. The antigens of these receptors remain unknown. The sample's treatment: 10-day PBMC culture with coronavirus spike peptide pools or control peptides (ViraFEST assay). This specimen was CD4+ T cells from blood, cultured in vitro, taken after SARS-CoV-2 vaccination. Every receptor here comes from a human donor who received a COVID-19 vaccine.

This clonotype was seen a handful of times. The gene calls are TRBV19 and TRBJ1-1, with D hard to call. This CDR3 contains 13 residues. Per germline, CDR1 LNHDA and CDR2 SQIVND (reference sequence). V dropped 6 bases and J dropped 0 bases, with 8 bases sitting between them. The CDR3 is CASSSTVNTEAFF. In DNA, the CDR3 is TGTGCCAGTAGCTCAACAGTGAACACTGAAGCTTTCTTT.

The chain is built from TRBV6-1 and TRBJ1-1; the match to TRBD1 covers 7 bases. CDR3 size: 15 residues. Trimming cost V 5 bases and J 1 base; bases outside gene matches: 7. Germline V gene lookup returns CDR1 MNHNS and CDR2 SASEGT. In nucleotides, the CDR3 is TGTGCCAGCAGTCCCGCCGGGACAGAGAACACTGAAGCTTTCTTT. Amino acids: CASSPAGTENTEAFF.

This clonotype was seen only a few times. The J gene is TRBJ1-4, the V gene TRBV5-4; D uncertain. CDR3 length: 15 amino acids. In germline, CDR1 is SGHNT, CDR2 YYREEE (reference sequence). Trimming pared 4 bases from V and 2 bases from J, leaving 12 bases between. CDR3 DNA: TGTGCCAGCAGCCCGAGACGAGGGACTAATGAAAAACTGTTTTTT. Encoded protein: CASSPRRGTNEKLFF.

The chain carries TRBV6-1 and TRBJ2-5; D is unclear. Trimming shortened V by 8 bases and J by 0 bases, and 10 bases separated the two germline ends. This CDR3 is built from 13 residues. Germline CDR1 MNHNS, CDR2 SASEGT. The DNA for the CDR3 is TGTGCCAGCTCCTCCTCGTACCAAGAGACCCAGTACTTC. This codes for CASSSSYQETQYF.

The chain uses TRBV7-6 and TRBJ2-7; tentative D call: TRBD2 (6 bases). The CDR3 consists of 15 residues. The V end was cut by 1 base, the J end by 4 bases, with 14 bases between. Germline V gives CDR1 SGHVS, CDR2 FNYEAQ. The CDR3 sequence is CASSLGRDQLYEQYF. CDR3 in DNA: TGTGCCAGCAGCTTAGGGCGGGACCAACTATACGAGCAGTACTTC.

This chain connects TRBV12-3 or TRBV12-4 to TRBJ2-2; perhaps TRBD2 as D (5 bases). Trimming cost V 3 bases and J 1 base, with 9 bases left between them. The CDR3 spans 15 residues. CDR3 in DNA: TGTGCCAGCAGTTTTTTTCGGGGGAACACCGGGGAGCTGTTTTTT. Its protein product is CASSFFRGNTGELFF.

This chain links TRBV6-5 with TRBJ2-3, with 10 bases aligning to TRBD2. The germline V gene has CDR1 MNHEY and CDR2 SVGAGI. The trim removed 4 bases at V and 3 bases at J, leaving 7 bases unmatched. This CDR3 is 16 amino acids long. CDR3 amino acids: CASSSGLALKTDTQYF. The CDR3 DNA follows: TGTGCCAGCAGTTCGGGACTAGCGTTGAAGACAGATACGCAGTATTTT.